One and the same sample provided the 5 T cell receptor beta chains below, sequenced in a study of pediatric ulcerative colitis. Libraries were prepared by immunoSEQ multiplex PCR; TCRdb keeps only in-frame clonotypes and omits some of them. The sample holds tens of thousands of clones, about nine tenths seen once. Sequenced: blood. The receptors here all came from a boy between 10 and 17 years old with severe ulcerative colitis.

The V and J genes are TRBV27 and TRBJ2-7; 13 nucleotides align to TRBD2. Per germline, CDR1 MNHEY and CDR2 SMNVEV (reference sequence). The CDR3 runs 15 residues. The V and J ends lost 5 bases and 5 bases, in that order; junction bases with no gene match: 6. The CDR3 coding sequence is TGTGCCAGCAGTCCCGGACTAGCGGGAGTGAACGAGCAGTACTTC. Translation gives CASSPGLAGVNEQYF.

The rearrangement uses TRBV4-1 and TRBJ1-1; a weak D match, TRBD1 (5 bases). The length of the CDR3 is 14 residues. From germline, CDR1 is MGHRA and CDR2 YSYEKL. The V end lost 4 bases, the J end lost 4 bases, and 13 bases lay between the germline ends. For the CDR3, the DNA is TGCGCCAGCAGCCTAGTCCGGGACGCCACTGAAGCTTTCTTT. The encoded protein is CASSLVRDATEAFF.

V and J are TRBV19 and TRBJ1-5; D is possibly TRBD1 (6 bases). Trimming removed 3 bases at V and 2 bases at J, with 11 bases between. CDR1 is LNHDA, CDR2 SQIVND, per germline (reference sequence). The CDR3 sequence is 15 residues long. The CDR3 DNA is TGTGCCAGTAGTATGACAGGTATTGGCAATCAGCCCCAGCATTTT. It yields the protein CASSMTGIGNQPQHF.

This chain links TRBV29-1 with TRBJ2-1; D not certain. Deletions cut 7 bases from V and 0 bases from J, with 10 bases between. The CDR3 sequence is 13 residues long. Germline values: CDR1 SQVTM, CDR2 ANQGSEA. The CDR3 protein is CSGGSSSYNEQFF. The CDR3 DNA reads TGCAGCGGTGGGTCGAGCTCCTACAATGAGCAGTTCTTC.

The CDR3 sequence is CASSLTTGTRNTGELFF. In nucleotides, the CDR3 is TGCGCCAGCAGCTTAACCACCGGGACAAGGAACACCGGGGAGCTGTTTTTT. The V and J genes are TRBV4-1 and TRBJ2-2; D possibly corresponds to TRBD1 (6 bases). Germline values: CDR1 MGHRA, CDR2 YSYEKL. The CDR3 is made up of 17 amino acids. V lost 5 bases, J lost 1 base, and 17 bases lay in between.